This paragraph reports one T cell receptor beta chain. The protocol was immunoSEQ multiplex PCR, while the TCRdb copy is restricted to in-frame clones and leaves out a portion. The sample lists some 120,000 clones, about nine tenths seen once, with around 9% in the top ten. The sample is drawn from a study of control samples from healthy donors and cancer patients. Germline lookup yields CDR1 MNHEY and CDR2 SMNVEV (reference sequence). Losses at the gene ends were 6 bases for V and 3 bases for J; bases not matched to a gene: 11. CDR3 length equals 16 residues. This receptor was identified in a man in his forties or fifties in good health. This chain uses TRBV27 with TRBJ2-1; 7 bases fit TRBD1. The sample was blood. The CDR3 region is CASRIKTGKNYNEQFF. DNA for the CDR3: TGTGCCAGCAGAATAAAGACAGGGAAGAACTACAATGAGCAGTTCTTC.